This entry lists 20 T cell receptor beta chains sequenced from one sample in a study of blood T cell repertoires in COVID-19. The table came from immunoSEQ multiplex PCR; TCRdb's copy has only in-frame clones and leaves some out. Of some 400,000 clones in the sample, roughly nine tenths were seen once. The sample was PBMCs or T cells enriched from blood (not recorded which). The receptors come from a man aged 30-40 years who had recovered from COVID-19.

J is TRBJ2-3 and V is TRBV19; D not resolved. This CDR3 is built from 12 residues. Germline-derived CDR1 and CDR2 are LNHDA and SQIVND (reference sequence). Trimming shortened V by 4 bases and J by 4 bases, and 6 bases separated the two germline ends. CDR3 nucleotide sequence: TGTGCCAGTAGTAGGTCGGCAGATACGCAGTATTTT. It translates to CASSRSADTQYF.

This chain uses TRBV7-9 with TRBJ1-2; possibly TRBD1 for D (5 bases). In germline, CDR1 is SEHNR, CDR2 FQNEAQ (reference sequence). The ends were cut back, 5 bases at V and 11 bases at J, with 15 bases in the middle. The CDR3 extends over 12 amino acids. CDR3 region: CASSPDRTEYTF. CDR3 DNA: TGTGCCAGCAGCCCCGACAGAACCGAGTACACCTTC.

The J gene is TRBJ2-7, the V gene TRBV27; 12 bases align to TRBD2. CDR1 and CDR2 (germline): MNHEY, SMNVEV (reference sequence). V was clipped by 6 bases and J by 3 bases; unmatched bases: 6. CDR3 length: 15 amino acids. CDR3 nucleotide sequence: TGTGCCAGCAGCTCGTCGGGACTAGCGGGCTACGAGCAGTACTTC. This encodes CASSSSGLAGYEQYF.

This clone was counted a single time. The genes are TRBV6-1 and TRBJ1-5, with no clear D. V was pared by 1 base and J by 7 bases, with 8 bases between. CDR1 and CDR2 from the germline V gene are MNHNS and SASEGT. The CDR3 has 13 residues. CDR3 coding DNA: TGTGCCAGCAGTGAAGTACTTCGGCAGCCCCAGCATTTT. It yields the protein CASSEVLRQPQHF.

The genes are TRBV20-1 and TRBJ1-2; TRBD1 might be the D (5 bases). Germline V gene data show CDR1 as DFQATT and CDR2 as SNEGSKA (reference sequence). The CDR3 is 12 residues long. Trimming cost V 3 bases and J 3 bases, with 8 bases left between them. CDR3 sequence (DNA): TGCAGTGCTAGTCAGGGTGACTATGGCTACACCTTC. Residues: CSASQGDYGYTF.

The CDR3 loop is CASRGSEVATNEKLFF. The CDR3 region has the DNA TGTGCCTCTAGAGGGTCAGAAGTTGCAACTAATGAAAAACTGTTTTTT. The chain joins TRBV19 to TRBJ1-4; no reliable D call. Germline CDR1 LNHDA, CDR2 SQIVND (reference sequence). CDR3 size: 16 residues. With 11 bases removed from V and 0 bases from J, the gap between germline ends came to 19 bases.

This rearrangement joins TRBV7-9 to TRBJ2-1; 12 nucleotides line up with TRBD2. The CDR3 is 16 residues long. The ends lost 6 bases at V and 2 bases at J; junction bases unmatched: 5. CDR1 SEHNR and CDR2 FQNEAQ come from the germline V gene (reference sequence). The CDR3 DNA reads TGTGCCAGCAGTACAACTAGCGGGGGGCCCTACAATGAGCAGTTCTTC. Protein sequence: CASSTTSGGPYNEQFF.

The chain joins TRBV5-1 to TRBJ1-1; D is uncertain. The germline V and J ends were trimmed by 3 bases and 1 base, with 13 bases remaining between them. The CDR3 has 15 residues. Germline V CDR1 and CDR2: SGHRS, YFSETQ. The DNA of the CDR3 is TGCGCCAGCAGCTCTTTTATGGCTGCGAACACTGAAGCTTTCTTT. Its translation: CASSSFMAANTEAFF. The entire variable domain, with the rest obtained from reference TRBV5-1 and TRBJ1-1, is as follows: KAGVTQTPRYLIKTRGQQVTLSCSPISGHRSVSWYQQTPGQGLQFLFEYFSETQRNKGNFPGRFSGRQFSNSRSEMNVSTLELGDSALYLCASSSFMAANTEAFFGQGTRLTVV.

The CDR3 reads CAIRTGGDTQYF. CDR3 bases: TGTGCCATCAGAACAGGGGGTGATACGCAGTATTTT. The chain recombines TRBV10-3 with TRBJ2-3; 8 nucleotides line up with TRBD1. Germline V CDR1 and CDR2: ENHRY, SYGVKD. This CDR3 is built from 12 residues. V lost 6 bases to trimming and J lost 6 bases; unmatched junction nucleotides: 2.

The rearrangement links TRBV7-9 to TRBJ2-7; D possibly corresponds to TRBD1 (7 bases). V was shortened by 4 bases and J by 4 bases, with 17 bases between the two germline ends. The CDR3 spans 15 residues. Germline lookup yields CDR1 SEHNR and CDR2 FQNEAQ (reference sequence). CDR3 sequence reads: CASSSPSRGRYEQYF. The CDR3 coding sequence is TGTGCCAGCAGCTCCCCCAGCAGGGGGAGGTACGAGCAGTACTTC.

This chain links TRBV28 with TRBJ1-5; no firm D call. Trimming shortened V by 5 bases and J by 6 bases, and 11 bases separated the two germline ends. Germline CDR1 is MDHEN and CDR2 is SYDVKM. This CDR3 spans 13 amino acids. The CDR3 DNA reads as TGTGCCAGCAGTCGACAATATCTTCAGCCCCAGCATTTT. Amino acid sequence: CASSRQYLQPQHF. Using reference TRBV28 and TRBJ1-5 for the parts outside the CDR3, the full variable domain is DVKVTQSSRYLVKRTGEKVFLECVQDMDHENMFWYRQDPGLGLRLIYFSYDVKMKEKGDIPEGYSVSREKKERFSLILESASTNQTSMYLCASSRQYLQPQHFGDGTRLSIL.

The chain couples TRBV6-6 to TRBJ1-3; no clear D gene. Germline values: CDR1 MNHNY, CDR2 SVGAGI (reference sequence). Trimming left V 7 bases short and J 3 bases short, with 7 bases between. The CDR3 loop spans 12 amino acids. The CDR3 DNA reads as TGTGCCAGCACCCCCGGTGGAAACACCATATATTTT. This translates into CASTPGGNTIYF.

This chain joins TRBV3-1 (or the pseudogene TRBV3-2) and TRBJ1-1; 7 bases align to TRBD1. V lost 1 base to trimming and J lost 5 bases; unmatched junction nucleotides: 4. Germline CDR1 and CDR2: LGHDT and YNNKEL (reference sequence). The length of the CDR3 is 14 residues. For the CDR3, the DNA is TGTGCCAGCAGCCAAGGGAAACAGGGGACTGAAGCTTTCTTT. This codes for CASSQGKQGTEAFF.

The chain combines TRBV21-1 with TRBJ1-6. TRBV21-1 counts as a pseudogene. This CDR3 region has 18 residues. CDR3 nucleotides: TGTGCCAGCAGCGCCAGGCACCCTAGCAGGTCCTATAATTCACCCCTCCACTTT. Encoded protein: CASSARHPSRSYNSPLHF.

V gene TRBV3-1 (or the pseudogene TRBV3-2) combines with J gene TRBJ2-3, with TRBD2 matching over 9 bases. Losses at the gene ends were 4 bases for V and 7 bases for J; bases not matched to a gene: 12. CDR3 length: 16 amino acids. Germline CDR1 LGHDT, CDR2 YNNKEL (reference sequence). CDR3 residues: CASSPSEGGRANTQYF. The CDR3 DNA reads as TGTGCCAGCAGCCCAAGCGAGGGCGGGAGGGCGAATACGCAGTATTTT.

The V gene is TRBV27, the J gene TRBJ2-7; 7 bases are shared with TRBD2. Per the germline V gene, CDR1 is MNHEY and CDR2 is SMNVEV (reference sequence). The ends lost 6 bases at V and 2 bases at J; junction bases unmatched: 16. The CDR3 extends over 17 amino acids. The chain's CDR3 is CASSKVAAAGTPYEQYF. The CDR3 DNA is TGTGCCAGCAGCAAGGTCGCGGCAGCGGGGACCCCCTACGAGCAGTACTTC.

The chain employs TRBV5-6 and TRBJ2-7, with TRBD2 identical over 11 bases. The CDR3 length is 17 residues. Per the germline V gene, CDR1 is SGHDT and CDR2 is YYEEEE. After removal of 1 base from V and 4 bases from J, the junction contained 10 bases not matched to a gene. The CDR3: CASSLREVLAGGYEQYF. CDR3 DNA sequence: TGTGCCAGCAGCTTGCGGGAGGTGCTAGCGGGAGGTTACGAGCAGTACTTC.

This clone came up many times. This rearrangement joins TRBV29-1 to TRBJ1-4; 8 nucleotides agree with TRBD1. This CDR3 is 15 amino acids long. Germline CDR1 is SQVTM and CDR2 is ANQGSEA. The CDR3 DNA reads TGCAGTGCAAAAGGAGGGACAGGATCTAATGAAAAACTGTTTTTT. It yields the protein CSAKGGTGSNEKLFF.

The V and J genes are TRBV6-4 and TRBJ2-3, with TRBD1 identical over 9 bases. The CDR3 runs to 14 residues. CDR1 and CDR2 from the germline V gene are MRHNA and SNTAGT. Trimming removed 6 bases from V and 5 bases from J; junction bases left unmatched: 6. DNA for the CDR3: TGTGCCAGCAGCCCAACAGGGGGCTTAGATACGCAGTATTTT. This sequence encodes CASSPTGGLDTQYF.

V gene TRBV12-5 combines with J gene TRBJ2-2; D perhaps matches TRBD2 (5 bases). The CDR3 runs 13 residues. V dropped 2 bases and J dropped 6 bases, with 7 bases sitting between them. The germline V gene has CDR1 LGHNT and CDR2 FRNRAP. CDR3 sequence: CASGLSGAGELFF. CDR3 coding DNA: TGTGCTAGTGGTTTGAGCGGAGCCGGGGAGCTGTTTTTT.